Presented here are 32 T cell receptor beta chains from one specimen sequenced in a study of shared clonotypes between healthy human individuals. The repertoire was sequenced with immunoSEQ multiplex PCR; TCRdb's copy has only in-frame clones and lacks some. The data show around 2,000,000 clones, with about 95% seen just once and 0.1% to 0.15% held by the top ten. Material: naive CD4+ T cells sorted from blood. Subset denoted: CD45RA+ positively selected. These receptor sequences come from a man aged 18 to 30 in good health.

J is TRBJ1-1 and V is TRBV5-4; tentatively, D is TRBD1 (6 bases). Germline V lookup: CDR1 SGHNT, CDR2 YYREEE (reference sequence). V gave up 5 bases and J gave up 0 bases, with 20 bases separating them. The CDR3 has 17 residues. The CDR3 reads CASRRGDRGTLNTEAFF. In DNA, the CDR3 is TGTGCCAGCAGACGTGGTGATCGTGGGACATTGAACACTGAAGCTTTCTTT.

As DNA, the CDR3 is TGTGCCAGCAGCCGATCTACCCAGGAGACCCAGTACTTC. Amino acid sequence: CASSRSTQETQYF. The rearrangement links TRBV7-2 to TRBJ2-5; D gene ambiguous. Per the germline V gene, CDR1 is SGHTA and CDR2 is FQGNSA. The ends were cut back, 5 bases at V and 5 bases at J, with 12 bases in the middle. This CDR3 spans 13 amino acids.

This chain joins TRBV6-1 and TRBJ2-2, with 9 bases fitting TRBD1. The CDR3 runs to 15 residues. With V trimmed by 7 bases and J by 6 bases, 9 bases remained unmatched. Germline values: CDR1 MNHNS, CDR2 SASEGT. CDR3 in amino acids: CASKNRGQGSGELFF. The CDR3 DNA is TGTGCCAGCAAGAATCGGGGACAGGGATCCGGGGAGCTGTTTTTT.

As DNA, the CDR3 is TGTGCCAGCAGTAGGGGGCCCCCGGGGGAGCTGTTTTTT. This sequence encodes CASSRGPPGELFF. J is TRBJ2-2 and V is TRBV6-6, with TRBD1 matching over 7 bases. V dropped 5 bases and J dropped 8; count of bases not matched to a gene: 5. The CDR3 length is 13 residues. Per the germline V gene, CDR1 is MNHNY and CDR2 is SVGAGI (reference sequence).

This chain links TRBV4-1 with TRBJ2-4; D is tentatively TRBD1 or TRBD2 (6 bases each). V dropped 3 bases and J dropped 6 bases, with 15 bases sitting between them. The CDR3 sequence is 15 residues long. Germline V gene data show CDR1 as MGHRA and CDR2 as YSYEKL. CDR3 protein: CASSQLPGARNIQYF. For the CDR3, the DNA is TGCGCCAGCAGCCAGCTCCCGGGGGCGCGAAACATTCAGTACTTC.

This chain joins TRBV6-1 and TRBJ2-2; 7 bases are shared with TRBD2. The CDR3 totals 15 residues. V gave up 8 bases and J gave up 1 base; unmatched junction bases: 7. Germline values: CDR1 MNHNS, CDR2 SASEGT. The CDR3 DNA sequence: TGTGCCAGCTCGTTCCTAGCGGTGAACACCGGGGAGCTGTTTTTT. It codes for CASSFLAVNTGELFF.

V is TRBV6-5 and J is TRBJ1-5, with unresolved D. V was shortened by 5 bases and J by 0 bases, with 8 bases between the two germline ends. Germline CDR1 reads MNHEY; CDR2 reads SVGAGI. The CDR3 extends over 14 amino acids. The CDR3 loop reads CASSPTLSNQPQHF. The CDR3 DNA sequence: TGTGCCAGCAGTCCGACCCTTAGCAATCAGCCCCAGCATTTT.

Of note for this clone: Other nucleotide sequences in the sample specify the same CDR3. The chain carries TRBV5-1 and TRBJ2-7, with 12 bases identical to TRBD2. Trimming at V came to 3 bases and at J to 4 bases, leaving 2 bases not matched to a gene. In germline, CDR1 is SGHRS, CDR2 YFSETQ. The CDR3 totals 14 residues. In nucleotides, the CDR3 is TGCGCCAGCAGCTCGACTAGCGGGAGTTACGAGCAGTACTTC. Encoded protein: CASSSTSGSYEQYF.

The chain uses TRBV7-2 and TRBJ2-7; D not certain. CDR1 and CDR2 from the germline V gene are SGHTA and FQGNSA. Trimming shortened V by 3 bases and J by 4 bases, and 7 bases separated the two germline ends. The CDR3 spans 12 residues. The CDR3 here is CASSFLRYEQYF. Written as DNA, the CDR3 is TGTGCCAGCAGCTTCCTTAGGTACGAGCAGTACTTC.

The chain links TRBV25-1 to TRBJ1-2; D is perhaps TRBD1 (5 bases). Trimming stripped 5 bases from V and 6 bases from J, with 13 bases between. CDR1 is MGHDK, CDR2 SYGVNS, per germline. This CDR3 is 13 amino acids long. The CDR3 DNA reads as TGTGCCAGCAGTTTTACAGGAGTGAATGGCTACACCTTC. Amino acid sequence: CASSFTGVNGYTF.

V usage is TRBV4-3 and J usage is TRBJ1-6; weak D call: TRBD1 (5 bases). The CDR3 has 18 amino acids. Trimming stripped 0 bases from V and 0 bases from J, with 12 bases between. CDR1 is LGHNA and CDR2 is YSLEER in the germline V gene. CDR3 sequence reads: CASSQEGDGSSYNSPLHF. In nucleotides, the CDR3 is TGCGCCAGCAGCCAAGAGGGGGACGGGAGCTCCTATAATTCACCCCTCCACTTT.

The rearrangement links TRBV6-5 to TRBJ2-3; 7 bases are shared with TRBD2. The CDR3 has 11 amino acids. Germline lookup yields CDR1 MNHEY and CDR2 SVGAGI. J gave up 7 bases and V 6 bases, and 1 base lay outside the gene matches. The CDR3 DNA reads as TGTGCCAGCAGGCGGGGGTATACGCAGTATTTT. The encoded protein is CASRRGYTQYF.

The chain is built from TRBV2 and TRBJ2-7; D gene unclear. CDR3 size: 15 residues. Germline loops: CDR1 SNHLY, CDR2 FYNNEI. Trimming cost V 4 bases and J 1 base, with 14 bases left between them. CDR3 bases: TGTGCCAGCAGTGCTCTCTTTGTCAGTTCCTACGAGCAGTACTTC. Encoded protein: CASSALFVSSYEQYF.

V and J are TRBV5-1 and TRBJ2-2; the match to TRBD2 covers 8 bases. This CDR3 region has 16 residues. The ends lost 2 bases at V and 5 bases at J; junction bases unmatched: 8. Germline CDR1 is SGHRS and CDR2 is YFSETQ. CDR3 amino acids: CASSFAAGVRTGELFF. Here the CDR3 DNA reads TGCGCCAGCAGCTTCGCAGCGGGAGTAAGGACCGGGGAGCTGTTTTTT. Looking up the rest from reference TRBV5-1 and TRBJ2-2 gives the full variable domain: KAGVTQTPRYLIKTRGQQVTLSCSPISGHRSVSWYQQTPGQGLQFLFEYFSETQRNKGNFPGRFSGRQFSNSRSEMNVSTLELGDSALYLCASSFAAGVRTGELFFGEGSRLTVL.

The chain is built from TRBV30 and TRBJ1-4, with a tentative D call TRBD1 (5 bases). The V gene's germline CDR1 is GTSNPN and CDR2 SVGIG (reference sequence). The ends were cut back, 5 bases at V and 4 bases at J, with 11 bases in the middle. The CDR3 sequence is 13 residues long. CDR3 protein: CAWGAGFNEKLFF. The CDR3 coding sequence is TGTGCCTGGGGGGCAGGGTTTAATGAAAAACTGTTTTTT.

CDR3 loop: CASSQQGIQPQHF. In DNA form, the CDR3 reads TGTGCCAGCAGCCAACAGGGGATTCAGCCCCAGCATTTT. The V call is TRBV5-6, the J call TRBJ1-5; TRBD1 aligns across 7 bases. Trimming cost V 4 bases and J 6 bases; bases outside gene matches: 4. Germline V lookup: CDR1 SGHDT, CDR2 YYEEEE. There are 13 residues in the CDR3.

V and J are TRBV27 and TRBJ1-1; tentatively, D is TRBD1 (5 bases). CDR3 length: 14 amino acids. Germline CDR1 is MNHEY and CDR2 is SMNVEV (reference sequence). Between the trimmed V and J ends, which lost 2 bases and 1 base, there was a span of 8 bases. This CDR3 is CASSLPGRNTEAFF. The CDR3 DNA is TGTGCCAGCAGTTTACCGGGACGGAACACTGAAGCTTTCTTT.

This chain connects TRBV5-1 to TRBJ1-1; D not resolved. Trimming pared 4 bases from V and 6 bases from J, leaving 19 bases between. Germline loops: CDR1 SGHRS, CDR2 YFSETQ. CDR3 size: 15 residues. The CDR3 DNA reads as TGCGCCAGCAGCACACCAAACGTGGGGATGTCTGAAGCTTTCTTT. It specifies CASSTPNVGMSEAFF. Looking up the rest from reference TRBV5-1 and TRBJ1-1 gives the full variable domain: KAGVTQTPRYLIKTRGQQVTLSCSPISGHRSVSWYQQTPGQGLQFLFEYFSETQRNKGNFPGRFSGRQFSNSRSEMNVSTLELGDSALYLCASSTPNVGMSEAFFGQGTRLTVV.

V and J are TRBV7-8 and TRBJ1-2, with 9 bases that match TRBD1. The germline V gene has CDR1 SGHVS and CDR2 FQNEAQ. V dropped 1 base and J dropped 8; count of bases not matched to a gene: 8. This CDR3 has 15 amino acids. This CDR3 reads CASSLVTGTGRGYTF. CDR3 nucleotide sequence: TGTGCCAGCAGCTTAGTAACCGGGACAGGGAGAGGCTACACCTTC.

The J gene is TRBJ1-6, the V gene TRBV5-6, with D maybe TRBD1 (6 bases). V gave up 0 bases and J gave up 7 bases, with 8 bases separating them. Looked up from germline, CDR1 is SGHDT and CDR2 is YYEEEE. The CDR3 runs 14 residues. The CDR3 region is CASSLGRGNSPLHF. CDR3 coding DNA: TGTGCCAGCAGCTTGGGCAGGGGAAATTCACCCCTCCACTTT.

The chain carries TRBV4-1 and TRBJ2-7; D gene unclear. Germline V gives CDR1 MGHRA, CDR2 YSYEKL. V was pared by 8 bases and J by 0 bases, with 8 bases between. This CDR3 is built from 12 residues. DNA of the CDR3: TGCGCCAGCTCAGCCAGCTCCTACGAGCAGTACTTC. This translates into CASSASSYEQYF.

Worth noting for this clone: A read error is likely, as this CDR3 ends without the conserved phenylalanine or tryptophan. No DNA is shown, since the ends of the CDR3 on it are uncertain; the CDR3 is the one TCRdb lists. The gene calls are TRBV18 and TRBJ2-7; no DNA check was done on the table's D call, TRBD1. Germline V gene sequence: CDR1 KGHSH, CDR2 LQKENI. The CDR3 is 14 amino acids in total, end residues counted. This CDR3 reads CASSPGAQVGLVLM.

The chain recombines TRBV9 with TRBJ2-5; no firm D call. V was shortened by 3 bases and J by 5 bases, with 8 bases between the two germline ends. The V gene's germline CDR1 is SGDLS and CDR2 YYNGEE. CDR3 length equals 12 residues. The CDR3 sequence: CASSGLSETQYF. The CDR3 bases are TGTGCCAGCAGCGGACTTTCGGAGACCCAGTACTTC.

The chain is built from TRBV30 and TRBJ2-1, with 11 bases identical to TRBD2. The trim removed 3 bases at V and 4 bases at J, leaving 2 bases unmatched. Germline V gene data show CDR1 as GTSNPN and CDR2 as SVGIG (reference sequence). There are 14 residues in the CDR3. DNA of the CDR3: TGTGCCTGGAGCCGACTAGCGGGGTACAATGAGCAGTTCTTC. Its protein product is CAWSRLAGYNEQFF.

The chain joins TRBV9 to TRBJ1-4; 10 nucleotides align to TRBD1. Trimming cost V 2 bases and J 5 bases; bases outside gene matches: 3. CDR1 is SGDLS, CDR2 YYNGEE, per germline. This CDR3 is 15 amino acids long. CDR3 in DNA: TGTGCCAGCAGCGTCGAGGACAGGGGGAATGAAAAACTGTTTTTT. Residues: CASSVEDRGNEKLFF.

CDR3 sequence reads: CATSRGNPGLVPYEQYF. The CDR3 coding sequence is TGTGCCACCAGCAGAGGCAATCCGGGACTAGTCCCCTACGAGCAGTACTTC. The chain uses TRBV15 and TRBJ2-7; TRBD2 matches at 8 bases. V lost 1 base and J lost 2; bases outside the gene matches: 10. CDR1 and CDR2 from the germline V gene are LNHNV and YYDKDF (reference sequence). CDR3 length: 17 amino acids.

This rearrangement joins TRBV7-2 to TRBJ2-4, with TRBD1 as a possible D gene (5 bases). The CDR3 has 13 amino acids. V was shortened by 0 bases and J by 11 bases, with 11 bases between the two germline ends. CDR1 is SGHTA and CDR2 is FQGNSA in the germline V gene. CDR3: CASSLAARVVQYF. In nucleotides, the CDR3 is TGTGCCAGCAGCTTAGCCGCCAGGGTTGTTCAGTACTTC.

This chain uses TRBV19 with TRBJ1-2; D not certain. Between the trimmed V and J ends, which lost 3 bases and 7 bases, there was a span of 12 bases. This CDR3 is built from 13 residues. Germline V gene lookup returns CDR1 LNHDA and CDR2 SQIVND (reference sequence). CDR3 residues: CASSILAGAGYTF. In DNA form, the CDR3 reads TGTGCCAGTAGTATCCTGGCAGGAGCTGGCTACACCTTC.

CDR3 nucleotide sequence: TGTGCCAGCTCACCCGAACTAGCGGGAGGGCGATACGAGCAGTACTTC. Its translation is CASSPELAGGRYEQYF. The chain combines TRBV18 with TRBJ2-7, with 13 nucleotides matching TRBD2. With V trimmed by 3 bases and J by 4 bases, 6 bases remained unmatched. There are 16 residues in the CDR3. The germline gives CDR1 KGHSH, CDR2 LQKENI.

The table lists this clone with a count of one. The chain combines TRBV10-2 with TRBJ1-1, with D uncertain. The CDR3 totals 8 residues. Germline-derived CDR1 and CDR2 are WSHSY and SAAADI. Trimming stripped 9 bases from V and 5 bases from J, with 1 base between. The CDR3 sequence: CASTEAFF. The CDR3 nucleotides are TGCGCCAGTACTGAAGCTTTCTTT.

The chain recombines TRBV7-2 with TRBJ2-1; the match to TRBD1 covers 9 bases. This CDR3 region has 15 residues. The V segment lost 4 bases and the J segment 4 bases; nucleotides outside the gene matches: 5. The germline CDR1 and CDR2 sequences are SGHTA and FQGNSA. DNA for the CDR3: TGTGCCAGCAGCTCCGGACAGGGGATGTACAATGAGCAGTTCTTC. Translating it yields CASSSGQGMYNEQFF.

Note on this clone: Since a much larger clone is just one base distant, this may be a read error. The chain has TRBV6-5 and TRBJ2-6; D perhaps matches TRBD1 (5 bases). With 6 bases removed from V and 0 bases from J, the gap between germline ends came to 9 bases. Germline CDR1 MNHEY, CDR2 SVGAGI. The CDR3 runs to 15 residues. The CDR3 DNA is TGTGCCAGCAGAACCGACAGCTCTGGGGCCAACGTCCTGACTTTC. Translated, it gives CASRTDSSGANVLTF.